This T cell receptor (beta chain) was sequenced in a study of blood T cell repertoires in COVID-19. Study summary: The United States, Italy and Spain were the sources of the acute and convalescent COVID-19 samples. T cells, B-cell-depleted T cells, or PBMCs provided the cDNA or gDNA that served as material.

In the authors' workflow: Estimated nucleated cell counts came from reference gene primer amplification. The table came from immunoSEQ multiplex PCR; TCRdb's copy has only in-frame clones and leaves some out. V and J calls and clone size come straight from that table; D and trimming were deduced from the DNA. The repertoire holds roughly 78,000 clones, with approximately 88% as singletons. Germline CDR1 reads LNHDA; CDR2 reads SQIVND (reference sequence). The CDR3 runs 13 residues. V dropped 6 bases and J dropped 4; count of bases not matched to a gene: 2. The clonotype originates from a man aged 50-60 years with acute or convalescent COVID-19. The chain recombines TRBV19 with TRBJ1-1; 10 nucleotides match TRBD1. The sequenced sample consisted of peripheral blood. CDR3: CASRRTGGTEAFF. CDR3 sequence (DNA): TGTGCCAGTAGACGGACAGGGGGCACTGAAGCTTTCTTT.